This T cell receptor (beta chain) was recorded in a study of identifying expanded T cells in peripheral blood (dated 2019 in TCRdb). Context from the whole study: Technical replicates were generated by sequencing separate aliquots of the same genomic DNA pool, and four replicates were compared pairwise. Study-level results and caveats: The binomial model flagged approximately 1.2 differentially abundant clones between technical replicates, compared with about 16.4 over around 2 weeks and 19 over approximately four weeks. For all healthy donors, the variance in clone template counts between two-week samples rose significantly as total template count increased. The authors expected that biological variance in healthy repertoires might rise further over much longer intervals, such as months to years. Across all healthy-donor time intervals, the beta-binomial model significantly lowered both the number of clones called differentially abundant and the false-positive rate.

TCRbeta CDR3 regions were profiled by bias-controlled multiplex PCR amplification of genomic DNA with the immunoSEQ Assay. The paper's processing steps were these. To quantify the absolute abundance of each unique TCRbeta CDR3 region, the sequences were collapsed and filtered. Two models were used to test differential abundance: a binomial model (Fisher-equivalent) and a beta-binomial model that adds time-dependent variance fitted from healthy donors. Any clone with fewer than 5 combined templates was excluded, and a clone was called differentially abundant if its Benjamini-Hochberg FDR was below 0.01. Beta-binomial variance was modeled as a function of total template count across the two samples using the form v = (b*log(k)+a)^2. TCRdb retrieved this table from immuneACCESS and kept in-frame rearrangements only. Not all clones are present; in checked studies, unresolved V genes account for under half, and no reason is known for the remainder. D and trimming come from the DNA, and the V and J calls and clone size come from that table. This sample is represented by approximately 90,000 clones; 70% to 90% of them were singletons. Around 5.6% of the sample is held by the ten biggest clonotypes.

Including cysteine and phenylalanine, the CDR3 has 14 amino acids. This entry keeps only the CDR3 DNA: 42 bases, framed from base 1. CDR1 and CDR2 are drawn from the germline V gene: SNHLY, FYNNEI. Trimming leaves V shorter by 5 bases and J shorter by 0 bases, with the junction holding 3 bases beyond the gene matches. Comments on this clone: Its binding antigen is unknown. Base qualities are not recorded, but no much larger clone differs from it by a single base.

During the collection period, no infections or other immune events were recorded for the healthy donors. Blood repertoires from healthy donors were used as a training cohort for calibrating time-dependent variance in a beta-binomial model of differential abundance of T-cell clones. There were about ten healthy donors in the training cohort, of whom 3 were female and 7 were male. The donors were between roughly 25 and 70 years old, with an average age of approximately 46 years. Whole blood from each healthy donor was obtained from a commercial supplier and was collected at three time points roughly two weeks apart. Genomic DNA was extracted from unsorted whole blood for immunosequencing.

The clonotype comes from a person aged 18 to 70 in good health. The specimen was blood. The chain employs TRBV2 and TRBJ2-7, and TRBD2 aligns with 8 junction nucleotides. The CDR3 corresponds to CASSPGGSSYEQYF. The sequenced DNA is TGTGCCAGCAGTCCGGGGGGGAGCTCCTACGAGCAGTACTTC.